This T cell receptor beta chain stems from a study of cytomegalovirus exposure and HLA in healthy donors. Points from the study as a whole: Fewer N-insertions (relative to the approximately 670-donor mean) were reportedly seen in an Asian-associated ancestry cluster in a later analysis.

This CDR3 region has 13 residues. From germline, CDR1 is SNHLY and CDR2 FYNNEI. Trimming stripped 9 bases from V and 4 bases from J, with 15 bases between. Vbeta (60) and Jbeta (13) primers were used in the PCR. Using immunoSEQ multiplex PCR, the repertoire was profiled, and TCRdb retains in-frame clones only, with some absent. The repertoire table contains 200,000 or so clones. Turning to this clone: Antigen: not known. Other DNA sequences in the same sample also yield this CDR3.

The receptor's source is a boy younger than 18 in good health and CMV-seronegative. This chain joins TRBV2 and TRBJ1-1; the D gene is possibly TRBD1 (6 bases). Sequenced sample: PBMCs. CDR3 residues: CASRTQGSTEAFF. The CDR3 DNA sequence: TGTGCCAGTAGGACCCAGGGGAGCACTGAAGCTTTCTTT.